These T cell receptor beta chains were read from a single sample in a study of shared clonotypes between healthy human individuals. Only in-frame clones appear in the TCRdb table, and some are missing; sequencing was by immunoSEQ multiplex PCR. Of a few million clones listed, approximately 90% are singletons. Sequenced: naive CD4+ T cells sorted from blood. These receptors were collected from a man aged 18 to 29 in good health. The CDR3 runs from the conserved cysteine through the conserved F or W. The order of the fields is V gene, J gene, clone size, D gene, CDR3 DNA, CDR3 protein. The D gene is left open where the match is weak. Clone size is shown for a subset of rows, as once, few, many or a class of expanded clone.

V: TRBV6-5; J: TRBJ1-4; size: .; D: TRBD1; DNA: TGTGCCAGCAGTTACTCGGCAGGGGGCGAAGAAAAACTGTTTTTT; CDR3: CASSYSAGGEEKLFF
V: TRBV10-1; J: TRBJ2-3; size: .; D: TRBD2; DNA: TGCGCCAGCAACGGGGGGGCTGCAGATACGCAGTATTTT; CDR3: CASNGGAADTQYF
V: TRBV5-1; J: TRBJ2-1; size: .; D: TRBD2; DNA: TGCGCCAGCAGCTTGAGACTAGCGGCAAACAATGAGCAGTTCTTC; CDR3: CASSLRLAANNEQFF
V: TRBV7-2; J: TRBJ2-7; size: .; D: .; DNA: TGTGCCAGCAGCTTAGTAGGGCGCTACGAGCAGTACTTC; CDR3: CASSLVGRYEQYF
V: TRBV4-3; J: TRBJ1-3; size: few; D: .; DNA: TGCGCCAGCAGCTTGCAGTCGGGAAACACCATATATTTT; CDR3: CASSLQSGNTIYF
V: TRBV7-6; J: TRBJ1-4; size: .; D: TRBD1; DNA: TGTGCCAGCAGCTTACAGGGGGGCCCGGTCCCGGAAAAACTGTTTTTT; CDR3: CASSLQGGPVPEKLFF
V: TRBV28; J: TRBJ2-7; size: .; D: TRBD1; DNA: TGTGCCAGCAGAACCGGGACAGGGCACTCCTACGAGCAGTACTTC; CDR3: CASRTGTGHSYEQYF
V: TRBV28; J: TRBJ1-2; size: .; D: TRBD1; DNA: TGTGCCAGCAGTTTACTTATCAACCGGGACAGGGATGATGGCTACACCTTC; CDR3: CASSLLINRDRDDGYTF
V: TRBV9; J: TRBJ2-1; size: .; D: TRBD1; DNA: TGTGCCAGCAGCGTGGGGGACAGGGTTTTTGATGAGCAGTTCTTC; CDR3: CASSVGDRVFDEQFF
V: TRBV9; J: TRBJ2-2; size: once; D: TRBD2; DNA: TGTGCCAGCAGCGTAGAACTAGCGGGGGCTCCGAACACCGGGGAGCTGTTTTTT; CDR3: CASSVELAGAPNTGELFF
V: TRBV6-5; J: TRBJ2-2; size: .; D: .; DNA: TGTGCCAGCAGTTACTCGAGGCCCGGGGAGCTGTTTTTT; CDR3: CASSYSRPGELFF
V: TRBV7-9; J: TRBJ2-1; size: .; D: TRBD1; DNA: TGTGCCAGCAGCTTACCGACCGGCGTAGGACAGGGTATCAATGAGCAGTTCTTC; CDR3: CASSLPTGVGQGINEQFF
V: TRBV6-5; J: TRBJ1-5; size: .; D: .; DNA: TGTGCCAGCAGTCCGGCCGGTAGCAATCAGCCCCAGCATTTT; CDR3: CASSPAGSNQPQHF
V: TRBV29-1; J: TRBJ2-5; size: .; D: .; DNA: TGCAGCGTTGGTAAGGGTGAGACCCAGTACTTC; CDR3: CSVGKGETQYF
V: TRBV19; J: TRBJ1-5; size: .; D: .; DNA: TGTGCCAGTAGTATGGGCCAGTACAATCAGCCCCAGCATTTT; CDR3: CASSMGQYNQPQHF
V: TRBV29-1; J: TRBJ2-3; size: .; D: .; DNA: TGCAGCGTTGAGGCTAGCACAGATACGCAGTATTTT; CDR3: CSVEASTDTQYF
V: TRBV25-1; J: TRBJ1-3; size: .; D: .; DNA: TGTGCCTCCCTAGGGGGAAACTCTGGAAACACCATATATTTT; CDR3: CASLGGNSGNTIYF
V: TRBV18; J: TRBJ2-5; size: .; D: .; DNA: TGTGCCAGCTCACCCGGGACTCACCAAGAGACCCAGTACTTC; CDR3: CASSPGTHQETQYF
V: TRBV18; J: TRBJ1-5; size: .; D: .; DNA: TGTGCCAGCTCACCAGGGTTGAATCAGCCCCAGCATTTT; CDR3: CASSPGLNQPQHF
V: TRBV5-1; J: TRBJ2-7; size: .; D: .; DNA: TGCGCCAGCAGCTTGGGGCTCATCTTACTTTCCTACGAGCAGTACTTC; CDR3: CASSLGLILLSYEQYF
V: TRBV29-1; J: TRBJ2-1; size: .; D: .; DNA: TGCAGCGTTGAATGGTATAGTACTAGGAGTCGTAATGAGCAGTTCTTC; CDR3: CSVEWYSTRSRNEQFF
V: TRBV5-5; J: TRBJ1-5; size: .; D: .; DNA: TGTGCCAGCAGCTCCTGGGCAGGCCTCAATCAGCCCCAGCATTTT; CDR3: CASSSWAGLNQPQHF
V: TRBV4-1; J: TRBJ2-6; size: .; D: .; DNA: TGCGCCAGCAGCGCAGTGGGCAGGGGGGGCCCTGGGGCCAACGTCCTGACTTTC; CDR3: CASSAVGRGGPGANVLTF
V: TRBV30; J: TRBJ1-5; size: .; D: .; DNA: TGTGCCTGGGGGGTAGATCAGCCCCAGCATTTT; CDR3: CAWGVDQPQHF
V: TRBV2; J: TRBJ2-1; size: once; D: TRBD2; DNA: TGTGCCAGCAGGATGACTAGCGGGAACTCCTACAATGAGCAGTTCTTC; CDR3: CASRMTSGNSYNEQFF
V: TRBV5-1; J: TRBJ2-5; size: .; D: .; DNA: TGCGCCAGCAGCTTGGCCGAGTGGGAGACCCAGTACTTC; CDR3: CASSLAEWETQYF
V: TRBV5-1; J: TRBJ1-4; size: .; D: .; DNA: TGCGCCAGCAGCTTGACCTCGGGGACAACTAATGAAAAACTGTTTTTT; CDR3: CASSLTSGTTNEKLFF
V: TRBV5-1; J: TRBJ1-2; size: .; D: .; DNA: TGCGCCAGCAGCTCGGAACCTTTTTATGGCTACACCTTC; CDR3: CASSSEPFYGYTF
V: TRBV18; J: TRBJ2-2; size: .; D: .; DNA: TGTGCCAGCTCACCAAATGCAGCGACGAACACCGGGGAGCTGTTTTTT; CDR3: CASSPNAATNTGELFF
V: TRBV7-9; J: TRBJ1-5; size: .; D: TRBD1; DNA: TGTGCCAGCAGCCCAGGGGGGGAAGGGCTTCAGCCCCAGCATTTT; CDR3: CASSPGGEGLQPQHF
V: TRBV7-2; J: TRBJ1-3; size: once; D: TRBD1; DNA: TGTGCCAGCAGCTTTAAGTCAGGGGGCCTTGCAGGAAACACCATATATTTT; CDR3: CASSFKSGGLAGNTIYF
V: TRBV10-2; J: TRBJ2-2; size: .; D: TRBD1; DNA: TGCGCCAGCAAAAAGGGGGCGCCGAACACCGGGGAGCTGTTTTTT; CDR3: CASKKGAPNTGELFF
V: TRBV7-2; J: TRBJ1-5; size: .; D: TRBD1; DNA: TGTGCCAGCAGTTGGACAGGGGATAGCAATCAGCCCCAGCATTTT; CDR3: CASSWTGDSNQPQHF
V: TRBV5-4; J: TRBJ1-1; size: .; D: .; DNA: TGTGCCAGCAGCTTGGGGGCTTTGGACACTGAAGCTTTCTTT; CDR3: CASSLGALDTEAFF
V: TRBV7-9; J: TRBJ1-1; size: .; D: .; DNA: TGTGCCAGCGGGCAGGGGAGCGTAGGGACTGAAGCTTTCTTT; CDR3: CASGQGSVGTEAFF
V: TRBV2; J: TRBJ2-1; size: .; D: .; DNA: TGTGCCAGCAGGGAAAACGAAGTGGATGAGCAGTTCTTC; CDR3: CASRENEVDEQFF
V: TRBV7-9; J: TRBJ1-1; size: .; D: .; DNA: TGTGCCAGCAGCTTAGCTCACCAGGCCCCAGCTTTCTTT; CDR3: CASSLAHQAPAFF
V: TRBV28; J: TRBJ1-2; size: .; D: .; DNA: TGTGCCAGCATGCGTGGTATCGAGAACTATGGCTACACCTTC; CDR3: CASMRGIENYGYTF
V: TRBV7-6; J: TRBJ1-2; size: .; D: .; DNA: TGTGCCAGCAGCCAGGGATTTAACTATGGCTACACCTTC; CDR3: CASSQGFNYGYTF
V: TRBV6-6; J: TRBJ1-5; size: .; D: .; DNA: TGTGCCAGCAGCCCCTCTCGCAATCAGCCCCAGCATTTT; CDR3: CASSPSRNQPQHF
V: TRBV10-3; J: TRBJ1-1; size: .; D: .; DNA: TGTGCCATCAGTGCCCAGGGACAGAACACTGAAGCTTTCTTT; CDR3: CAISAQGQNTEAFF
V: TRBV19; J: TRBJ2-1; size: .; D: .; DNA: TGTGCCAGTAGTGGCGGGATCTCCTACAATGAGCAGTTCTTC; CDR3: CASSGGISYNEQFF
V: TRBV5-4; J: TRBJ1-1; size: .; D: TRBD1; DNA: TGTGCCAGCAGCTTATTCCAGGGGGCGAGAGGTAGGACTGAAGCTTTCTTT; CDR3: CASSLFQGARGRTEAFF